What follows is one T cell receptor beta chain and its context. This clonotype showed up just a few times. Its antigen is still unknown. No much larger clonotype is one base removed from it; base qualities were not supplied. This sample is part of a study of CD8 T cells in ankylosing spondylitis (TCRdb year 2017). Describing the broader study: The study set out to find disease-linked TCR variants by profiling T cell receptor beta repertoires in ankylosing spondylitis patients and healthy donors. The full study cohort was made up of about 24 ankylosing spondylitis patients and more than 90 healthy donors. Samples of peripheral blood were taken, and for ankylosing spondylitis patients, synovial fluid was collected as well.

Trimming removed 8 bases from V and 2 bases from J, leaving 8 bases between the germline ends. The CDR3 starts with the cysteine, ends with the phenylalanine, and has 12 residues. CDR3 DNA is the only sequence kept; it has 36 bases, read in frame from the first base. The germline V gene (reference sequence) yields LGHDT for CDR1 and YNNKEL for CDR2. The full study reports these points: Significant enrichment of the disease-linked clones was reported in matched synovial fluid samples from ankylosing spondylitis patients. A TCR beta motif made up of 7 to 9 highly homologous amino acid variants appeared to be characteristic of blood from ankylosing spondylitis patients. A CD8+ phenotype was shown by the disease-linked clones, which were found at relatively low frequencies in peripheral blood. Some motif variants were previously reported in synovial fluid and blood of reactive arthritis patients, suggesting common disease-initiation mechanisms.

Sequenced using an Illumina HiSeq 2500. Quantitative 5'-RACE with molecular barcodes was used to prepare TCR beta libraries. The published analysis was carried out like this. To identify disease-linked TCR variants, a new computational method was used, one built on a probabilistic model of VDJ rearrangement. TCRdb applied fastp at Q25 and MiXCR to the public reads, then kept only in-frame beta chains. Every CDR3 protein is listed once, alongside the most common genes and DNA of its rows. The V and J calls and clone size are TCRdb's, not the authors'. The sample table contains nearly 250,000 distinct CDR3 sequences; only one count was recorded for about 30% of them. Of the sample, around 4.4% falls within the top ten clones.

The chain is assembled from TRBV3-1 and TRBJ2-3, with the D gene call left open. The receptor comes from a male donor with ankylosing spondylitis or in good health (not recorded which). Sequencing was performed on blood, either unsorted or a sorted T cell fraction (not recorded which). The bases are TGTGCCAGCGTAGGCGTCACAGATACGCAGTATTTT. This sequence encodes CASVGVTDTQYF.